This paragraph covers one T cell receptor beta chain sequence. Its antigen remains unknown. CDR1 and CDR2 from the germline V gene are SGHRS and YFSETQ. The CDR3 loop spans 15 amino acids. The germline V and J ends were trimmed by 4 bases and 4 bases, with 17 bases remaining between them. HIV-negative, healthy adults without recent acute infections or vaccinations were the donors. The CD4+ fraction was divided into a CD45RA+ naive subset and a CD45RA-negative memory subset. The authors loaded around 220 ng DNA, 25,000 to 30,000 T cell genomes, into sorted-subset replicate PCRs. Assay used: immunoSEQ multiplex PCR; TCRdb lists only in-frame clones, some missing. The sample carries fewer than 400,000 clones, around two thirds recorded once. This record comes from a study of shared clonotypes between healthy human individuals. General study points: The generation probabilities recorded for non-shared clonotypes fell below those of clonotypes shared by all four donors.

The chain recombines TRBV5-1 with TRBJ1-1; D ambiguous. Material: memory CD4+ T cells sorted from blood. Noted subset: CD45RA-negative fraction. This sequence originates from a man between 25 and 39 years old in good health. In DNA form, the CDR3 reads TGCGCCAGCAGCGCACAAACCGCGGCGGGCACTGAAGCTTTCTTT. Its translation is CASSAQTAAGTEAFF.